This record covers a single TCR beta chain. Between the trimmed V and J ends, which lost 4 bases and 4 bases, there was a span of 8 bases. Germline V CDR1 and CDR2: GTSNPN, SVGIG (reference sequence). There are 12 residues in the CDR3. This specimen belongs to a study of blood T cell repertoires in COVID-19. Across the whole study: The samples span acute and convalescent COVID-19 from the United States, Italy and Spain. The analysed material was cDNA or gDNA that came from T cells, B-cell-depleted T cells, or PBMCs.

As handled by the study authors: Amplification from reference gene primers served as the basis for estimated nucleated cell counts. TCRdb's table, derived via immunoSEQ multiplex PCR, lists solely in-frame clones and lacks some. V and J calls and clone size are copied from that table; D and trimming were computed from the DNA. The sample lists about 240,000 clones, 75% to 90% occurring once. The chain joins TRBV30 to TRBJ1-5; tentative D call: TRBD1 (5 bases). The sequence derives from a woman aged 60-70 years with active or convalescent COVID-19. Material: peripheral blood. The CDR3 DNA reads as TGTGCCTGGATGTCAGGGAATCAGCCCCAGCATTTT. Translation gives CAWMSGNQPQHF.